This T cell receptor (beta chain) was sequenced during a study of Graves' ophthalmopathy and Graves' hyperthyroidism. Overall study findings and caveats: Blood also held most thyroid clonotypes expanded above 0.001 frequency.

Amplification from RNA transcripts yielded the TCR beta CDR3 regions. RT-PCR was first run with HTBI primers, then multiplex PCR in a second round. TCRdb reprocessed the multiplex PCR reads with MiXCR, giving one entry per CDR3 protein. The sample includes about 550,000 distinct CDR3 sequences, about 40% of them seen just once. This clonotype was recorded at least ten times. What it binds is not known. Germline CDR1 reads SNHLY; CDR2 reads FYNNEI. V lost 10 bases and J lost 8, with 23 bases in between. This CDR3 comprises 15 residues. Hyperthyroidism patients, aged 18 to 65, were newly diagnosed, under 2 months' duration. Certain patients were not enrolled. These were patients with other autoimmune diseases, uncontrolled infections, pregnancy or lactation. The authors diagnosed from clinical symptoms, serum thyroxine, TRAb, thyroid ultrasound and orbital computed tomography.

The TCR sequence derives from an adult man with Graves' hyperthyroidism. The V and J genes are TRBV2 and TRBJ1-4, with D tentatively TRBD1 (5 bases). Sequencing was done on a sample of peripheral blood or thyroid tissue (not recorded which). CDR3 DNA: TGTGCCACCCAAGCCGGGCAGGGAGTGCGGGAAAAACTGTTTTTT. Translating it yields CATQAGQGVREKLFF. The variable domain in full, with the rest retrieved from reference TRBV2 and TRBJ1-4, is EPEVTQTPSHQVTQMGQEVILRCVPISNHLYFYWYRQILGQKVEFLVSFYNNEISEKSEIFDDQFSVERPDGSNFTLKIRSTKLEDSAMYFCATQAGQGVREKLFFGSGTQLSVL.